The clone carrying this TCR beta chain was observed at least ten times. The antigen remains undetermined. At one boundary the junction diverges from the germline segment, which might be a read error. Investigators excluded patients with uncontrolled infection, other autoimmune disease, pregnancy or lactation. The CDR3 has 15 amino acids. Looked up from germline, CDR1 is SEHNR and CDR2 is FQNEAQ (reference sequence). RNA transcripts served as the template for amplifying TCR beta CDR3 regions. Carried out on the TCR CDR3, a first-round RT-PCR used the HTBI primer set. MiXCR, applied by TCRdb to the multiplex PCR reads, yields one record per CDR3 protein. The profile shows a few hundred thousand distinct CDR3 sequences, approximately 15% of them singletons. The data were taken from a study of T cells in Graves' hyperthyroidism and ophthalmopathy. General study points: From stable hyperthyroidism, ophthalmopathy was set apart by a 13 V-J model.

The TCR was taken from a woman aged 40 to 50 with Graves' ophthalmopathy. Sequencing input: blood. The rearrangement joins TRBV7-9 to TRBJ2-3, with D tentatively TRBD1 (6 bases). In DNA form, the CDR3 reads TGCGCCAGCAGCTTACAGGGTCCTAGCACAGATACGCAGTATTTT. As protein: CASSLQGPSTDTQYF.